This passage covers 30 T cell receptor beta chains from one sample sequenced in a study of OX40 agonist ivuxolimab in advanced cancers. Some clones are missing from TCRdb's copy, which holds only in-frame ones; the method was immunoSEQ multiplex PCR. Among tens of thousands of clones listed, about 89% were seen once. Material: CD4+ or CD8+ T cells sorted from blood, obtained in a trial of the OX40 agonist ivuxolimab. The receptors stem from an adult with an advanced solid tumor such as melanoma, head and neck, liver or kidney cancer.

The sample holds one count of this clone. The V and J genes are TRBV18 and TRBJ2-6; D remains ambiguous. With 3 bases removed from V and 0 bases from J, the gap between germline ends came to 9 bases. Germline lookup yields CDR1 KGHSH and CDR2 LQKENI. There are 16 residues in the CDR3. CDR3 nucleotides: TGTGCCAGCTCACCGGGCCGACCCTCTGGGGCCAACGTCCTGACTTTC. Encoded protein: CASSPGRPSGANVLTF.

This sequence joins TRBV30 and TRBJ1-2; D is undetermined. Between the trimmed V and J ends, which lost 2 bases and 4 bases, there was a span of 11 bases. CDR1 is GTSNPN, CDR2 SVGIG, per germline (reference sequence). The CDR3 is 13 residues long. CDR3 protein: CAWSLDSGYGYTF. CDR3 DNA sequence: TGTGCCTGGAGTTTGGATAGCGGCTATGGCTACACCTTC.

The rearrangement uses TRBV14 and TRBJ2-2; possibly TRBD2 for D (6 bases). Trimming removed 2 bases at V and 6 bases at J, with 13 bases between. The CDR3 consists of 15 residues. Germline lookup yields CDR1 SGHDN and CDR2 FVKESK. CDR3 amino acids: CASSQLISGAGELFF. DNA of the CDR3: TGTGCCAGCAGCCAATTGATTTCGGGGGCCGGGGAGCTGTTTTTT.

V gene TRBV4-1 combines with J gene TRBJ1-4, with 7 bases that match TRBD1. CDR3 size: 14 residues. CDR1 is MGHRA and CDR2 is YSYEKL in the germline V gene. With 1 base clipped from V and 6 bases from J, the junction kept 2 bases outside the gene matches. Written as DNA, the CDR3 is TGCGCCAGCAGCCAAGGGCAGGGGGATGAAAAACTGTTTTTT. Translation: CASSQGQGDEKLFF.

The rearrangement joins TRBV9 to TRBJ2-5; D is possibly TRBD2 (5 bases). CDR1 and CDR2 (germline): SGDLS, YYNGEE. The CDR3 totals 14 residues. V lost 0 bases and J lost 4, with 10 bases in between. The CDR3 is CASSVGRHPETQYF. The DNA for the CDR3 is TGTGCCAGCAGCGTAGGGAGGCACCCAGAGACCCAGTACTTC.

The rearrangement links TRBV6-6 to TRBJ1-1, with D possibly being TRBD1 (5 bases). V gave up 4 bases and J gave up 5 bases, with 5 bases separating them. Germline loops: CDR1 MNHNY, CDR2 SVGAGI (reference sequence). The CDR3 contains 11 residues. The CDR3 DNA sequence: TGTGCCAGCAGTTGGGGGACTGAAGCTTTCTTT. This translates into CASSWGTEAFF.

This clone has only a few counts. The chain has TRBV19 and TRBJ1-5; D is unclear. The CDR3 has 15 amino acids. The germline CDR1 and CDR2 sequences are LNHDA and SQIVND (reference sequence). V was pared by 3 bases and J by 1 base, with 10 bases between. For the CDR3, the DNA is TGTGCCAGTAGTATCATGGGGTACAGCAATCAGCCCCAGCATTTT. This gives the protein CASSIMGYSNQPQHF.

The CDR3 loop reads CASSSGSYEQYF. The CDR3 DNA reads as TGTGCCAGCAGTTCCGGCTCCTACGAGCAGTACTTC. The chain recombines TRBV28 with TRBJ2-7; D is ambiguous. This CDR3 is 12 amino acids long. Trimming cost V 4 bases and J 0 bases, with 4 bases left between them. CDR1 and CDR2 from the germline V gene are MDHEN and SYDVKM.

V usage is TRBV30 and J usage is TRBJ2-7, with TRBD2 matching over 14 bases. This CDR3 has 14 amino acids. J was trimmed by 6 bases and V by 2 bases; bases with no gene match: 3. Germline-derived CDR1 and CDR2 are GTSNPN and SVGIG (reference sequence). The CDR3 sequence is CAWSWGTSGSEQYF. The DNA of the CDR3 is TGTGCCTGGAGTTGGGGGACTAGCGGGAGCGAGCAGTACTTC.

This chain uses TRBV4-1 with TRBJ2-5; 7 bases match TRBD2. Germline CDR1 MGHRA, CDR2 YSYEKL. CDR3 length: 17 amino acids. Unmatched junction bases numbered 7, after V lost 0 bases and J lost 0 bases. The CDR3 loop reads CASSQDPPSGYQETQYF. CDR3 bases: TGCGCCAGCAGCCAAGATCCGCCTAGCGGATACCAAGAGACCCAGTACTTC.

The chain uses TRBV30 and TRBJ1-1; D call uncertain. V was pared by 2 bases and J by 1 base, with 2 bases between. CDR1 and CDR2 (germline): GTSNPN, SVGIG (reference sequence). The CDR3 consists of 11 residues. CDR3 in amino acids: CAWSTNTEAFF. CDR3 DNA sequence: TGTGCCTGGAGTACGAACACTGAAGCTTTCTTT.

V is TRBV19 and J is TRBJ2-5, with TRBD1 matching 9 bases. This CDR3 has 14 residues. Trimming took 9 bases from V and 5 from J; bases not matched to a gene: 10. Germline V gene lookup returns CDR1 LNHDA and CDR2 SQIVND (reference sequence). As DNA, the CDR3 is TGTGCCAGCCAAACAACAGGGGGCGGTGAGACCCAGTACTTC. Its protein product is CASQTTGGGETQYF.

This chain links TRBV29-1 with TRBJ2-3; D gene unclear. The V gene's germline CDR1 is SQVTM and CDR2 ANQGSEA. The CDR3 covers 15 residues. Trimming took off 5 bases at V and 0 bases at J, with 15 bases between the two ends. CDR3 sequence: CSVPFPGSSTDTQYF. The CDR3 bases are TGCAGCGTTCCCTTCCCCGGATCTAGCACAGATACGCAGTATTTT.

This rearrangement joins TRBV4-1 to TRBJ2-1; D perhaps matches TRBD2 (5 bases). CDR3 length equals 15 residues. Germline lookup yields CDR1 MGHRA and CDR2 YSYEKL. Deletions cut 0 bases from V and 3 bases from J, with 9 bases between. The CDR3 coding sequence is TGCGCCAGCAGCCAAGACCGGGATGTCTACAATGAGCAGTTCTTC. Its translation is CASSQDRDVYNEQFF.

The chain combines TRBV27 with TRBJ2-7; no clear D. CDR3 length: 13 residues. Germline CDR1 and CDR2: MNHEY and SMNVEV (reference sequence). Trimming removed 2 bases from V and 2 bases from J, with 7 bases in between. In DNA, the CDR3 is TGTGCCAGCAGTTTAGGCAGTACCTACGAGCAGTACTTC. It is translated as CASSLGSTYEQYF.

This chain joins TRBV11-2 and TRBJ2-5; 7 bases fit TRBD1. Trimming cost V 0 bases and J 1 base; bases outside gene matches: 17. Per the germline V gene, CDR1 is SGHAT and CDR2 is FQNNGV. This CDR3 has 20 amino acids. CDR3 bases: TGTGCCAGCAGCTTAGATTTTAGTAAGGGACAGCTTTGGGTCCAAGAGACCCAGTACTTC. Its translation is CASSLDFSKGQLWVQETQYF.

This rearrangement joins TRBV6-5 to TRBJ1-1; tentative D call: TRBD1 (6 bases). The CDR3 contains 14 residues. Germline V gives CDR1 MNHEY, CDR2 SVGAGI. V gave up 5 bases and J gave up 1 base, with 11 bases separating them. The CDR3, as DNA: TGTGCCAGCAGTGCCGGGACAACGAACACTGAAGCTTTCTTT. Its translation is CASSAGTTNTEAFF.

The chain recombines TRBV27 with TRBJ2-1, with 9 bases lining up with TRBD2. This CDR3 region has 14 residues. Germline CDR1 MNHEY, CDR2 SMNVEV (reference sequence). V gave up 0 bases and J gave up 7 bases; unmatched junction bases: 1. The CDR3 loop is CASSLSSGSNEQFF. The CDR3 DNA reads as TGTGCCAGCAGTTTATCTAGCGGGAGTAATGAGCAGTTCTTC.

The V call is TRBV7-9, the J call TRBJ2-1, with D uncertain. V gave up 4 bases and J gave up 0 bases, with 10 bases separating them. CDR3 length equals 15 residues. Looked up from germline, CDR1 is SEHNR and CDR2 is FQNEAQ (reference sequence). In DNA form, the CDR3 reads TGTGCCAGCAGCTCTACGAGTAGCTCCTACAATGAGCAGTTCTTC. It codes for CASSSTSSSYNEQFF.

This clone has a single count. Germline is not matched at one junction end, which may reflect a read error. This chain links TRBV27 with TRBJ1-5; D uncertain. The CDR3 runs 12 residues. Germline lookup yields CDR1 MNHEY and CDR2 SMNVEV (reference sequence). The CDR3 DNA is TGTGCCAGCAGTTCTCCGAATCGGCCCCAGCATTTT. Translated, it gives CASSSPNRPQHF.

V usage is TRBV6-5 and J usage is TRBJ2-1; D is possibly TRBD2 (6 bases). The ends were cut back, 3 bases at V and 4 bases at J, with 13 bases in the middle. The length of the CDR3 is 15 residues. In germline, CDR1 is MNHEY, CDR2 SVGAGI. The DNA for the CDR3 is TGTGCCAGCAGTTATAAGAGCAGCGGGTACAATGAGCAGTTCTTC. It specifies CASSYKSSGYNEQFF.

The V call is TRBV6-7, the J call TRBJ2-5, with a tentative D call TRBD1 (5 bases). TRBV6-7 is treated as an ORF (open reading frame) with a function not yet certain. This CDR3 region has 14 residues. The ends were cut back, 0 bases at V and 4 bases at J, with 9 bases in the middle. CDR3 amino acids: CASSYSGLSETQYF. The CDR3 DNA follows: TGTGCCAGCAGTTACTCGGGGCTGTCAGAGACCCAGTACTTC.

The chain combines TRBV5-1 with TRBJ2-7; D tentatively reads TRBD1 or TRBD2 (5 bases each). The CDR3 consists of 13 residues. CDR1 and CDR2 from the germline V gene are SGHRS and YFSETQ. Deletions cut 3 bases from V and 6 bases from J, with 13 bases between. The CDR3: CASSSGTVGEQYF. In nucleotides, the CDR3 is TGCGCCAGCAGCTCCGGGACCGTCGGCGAGCAGTACTTC.

The J gene is TRBJ2-5, the V gene TRBV15; maybe TRBD2 (6 bases). CDR1 is LNHNV, CDR2 YYDKDF, per germline (reference sequence). The CDR3 consists of 14 residues. With 6 bases removed from V and 5 bases from J, the gap between germline ends came to 16 bases. DNA for the CDR3: TGTGCCACCAGGTTTACGGGAGCATGGGAGACCCAGTACTTC. It is translated as CATRFTGAWETQYF.

This clone has only one observation. The chain is built from TRBV7-2 and TRBJ2-7; possible D gene TRBD1, 6 bases. Germline values: CDR1 SGHTA, CDR2 FQGNSA. V was cut by 6 bases and J by 0 bases, with 12 bases left in between. The CDR3 is made up of 14 amino acids. In DNA form, the CDR3 reads TGTGCCAGCAGGGACAGCGTAAGCTCCTACGAGCAGTACTTC. Its translation is CASRDSVSSYEQYF. Together with reference TRBV7-2 and TRBJ2-7, the CDR3 gives the full variable domain: GAGVSQSPSNKVTEKGKDVELRCDPISGHTALYWYRQSLGQGLEFLIYFQGNSAPDKSGLPSDRFSAERTGGSVSTLTIQRTQQEDSAVYLCASRDSVSSYEQYFGPGTRLTVT.

The chain has TRBV7-9 and TRBJ1-4; 10 bases are shared with TRBD1. J gave up 4 bases and V 6 bases, and 5 bases lay outside the gene matches. The CDR3 is made up of 15 amino acids. The germline V gene encodes CDR1 SEHNR and CDR2 FQNEAQ (reference sequence). The CDR3 region is CASSRGTGDNEKLFF. In nucleotides, the CDR3 is TGTGCCAGCAGTCGGGGGACAGGGGATAATGAAAAACTGTTTTTT.

The chain employs TRBV6-4 and TRBJ2-2, with D uncertain. Germline V gene data show CDR1 as MRHNA and CDR2 as SNTAGT. Trimming removed 5 bases at V and 6 bases at J, with 10 bases between. The length of the CDR3 is 13 residues. CDR3 loop: CASSIGTPGELFF. The CDR3 nucleotides read TGTGCCAGCAGTATTGGAACCCCCGGGGAGCTGTTTTTT.

This sequence joins TRBV11-1 and TRBJ1-2; 10 nucleotides match TRBD1. CDR3 length: 13 amino acids. The V gene's germline CDR1 is SGHAT and CDR2 FQDESV (reference sequence). The V and J ends lost 5 bases and 8 bases, in that order; junction bases with no gene match: 5. CDR3 coding DNA: TGTGCCAGCAGCGACAGGGGGCGCGACGGCTACACCTTC. Translating gives CASSDRGRDGYTF.

The chain uses TRBV7-6 and TRBJ1-2, with a tentative D call TRBD1 (5 bases). The CDR3 is 12 residues long. Germline V gene sequence: CDR1 SGHVS, CDR2 FNYEAQ. The germline V and J ends were trimmed by 0 bases and 11 bases, with 10 bases remaining between them. In DNA, the CDR3 is TGTGCCAGCAGCTTAGCTGCGGGGGAGTACACCTTC. This gives the protein CASSLAAGEYTF. The complete variable domain, with remaining parts taken from reference TRBV7-6 and TRBJ1-2, reads GAGVSQSPRYKVTKRGQDVALRCDPISGHVSLYWYRQALGQGPEFLTYFNYEAQQDKSGLPNDRFSAERPEGSISTLTIQRTEQRDSAMYRCASSLAAGEYTFGSGTRLTVV.

The chain is built from TRBV28 and TRBJ2-7; D gene uncertain. Trimming shortened V by 4 bases and J by 0 bases, and 10 bases separated the two germline ends. The CDR3 runs 14 residues. The germline V gene has CDR1 MDHEN and CDR2 SYDVKM. This CDR3 reads CASSSRQLSYEQYF. DNA for the CDR3: TGTGCCAGCAGTTCTCGACAACTCTCCTACGAGCAGTACTTC.